This passage covers 6 T cell receptor beta chains from one sample sequenced in a study of blood T cells in healthy people across ages. Using a J-beta primer mix together with a sample-barcoded 5' primer, a second PCR was run for 7 to 11 cycles. TCRdb re-analysed the 5' RACE reads in MiXCR, keeping a single row per CDR3 protein. The data contain some 560,000 distinct CDR3 sequences, roughly a quarter of them singletons. These data also formed part of another study, on T cells of mothers and their children.

The sequenced sample consisted of blood. The receptor set was obtained from a boy aged 2-9 years in good health.

The chain couples TRBV5-8 to TRBJ2-5; 9 nucleotides match TRBD2. There are 19 residues in the CDR3. Germline V gene data show CDR1 as SGHTS and CDR2 as YDEGEE. Losses at the gene ends were 0 bases for V and 5 bases for J; bases not matched to a gene: 17. CDR3 in amino acids: CASSLEGLAGGPRSETQYF. The CDR3 region has the DNA TGTGCCAGCAGCTTGGAGGGCCTGGCGGGGGGGCCCCGGTCTGAGACCCAGTACTTC.

The rearrangement uses TRBV5-1 and TRBJ1-4; D ambiguous. V shed 0 bases and J shed 6 bases, with 9 bases lying between them. Per the germline V gene, CDR1 is SGHRS and CDR2 is YFSETQ. The length of the CDR3 is 14 residues. CDR3 residues: CASSLDEWDEKLFF. CDR3 coding DNA: TGCGCCAGCAGCTTGGATGAGTGGGATGAAAAACTGTTTTTT.

This clonotype occurred a few times. This chain links TRBV9 with TRBJ2-5; TRBD2 might be the D (5 bases). The last part of the DNA fits TRBJ2-1 better; the J call may be wrong. Germline CDR1 SGDLS, CDR2 YYNGEE. The CDR3 spans 15 residues. The CDR3 loop reads CASSASGTTYNEQFF. For the CDR3, the DNA is TGTGCCAGCAGCGCAAGCGGCACAACCTACAATGAGCAGTTCTTC.

The table lists this clonotype with a few counts. The J gene is TRBJ2-5, the V gene TRBV29-1, with 8 bases aligning to TRBD2. Per germline, CDR1 SQVTM and CDR2 ANQGSEA. The length of the CDR3 is 16 residues. The junction had 14 bases not matched to a gene; V was cut back by 4 bases and J by 4 bases. The CDR3 region has the DNA TGCAGCGTTGTTCTTGGGAGTCTCGCGGGAGGAGAGACCCAGTACTTC. Amino acids: CSVVLGSLAGGETQYF.

The sample holds a few counts of this clonotype. The CDR3 spells CASSHVGGSGYTF. CDR3 nucleotides: TGTGCCAGCAGCCATGTCGGAGGATCGGGCTACACCTTC. J is TRBJ1-2 and V is TRBV7-9; no clear D. The CDR3 spans 13 residues. The V and J ends lost 5 bases and 8 bases respectively, with 15 bases between them. Germline V gene sequence: CDR1 SEHNR, CDR2 FQNEAQ (reference sequence). Full variable domain (missing parts from reference TRBV7-9 and TRBJ1-2): DTGVSQNPRHKITKRGQNVTFRCDPISEHNRLYWYRQTLGQGPEFLTYFQNEAQLEKSRLLSDRFSAERPKGSFSTLEIQRTEQGDSAMYLCASSHVGGSGYTFGSGTRLTVV.

The sample holds a few counts of this clonotype. The rearrangement uses TRBV7-9 and TRBJ2-3, with 8 nucleotides matching TRBD1. CDR1 is SEHNR and CDR2 is FQNEAQ in the germline V gene (reference sequence). The J segment lost 2 bases and the V segment lost 6 bases, leaving 7 bases of the junction unmatched. This CDR3 contains 15 residues. CDR3 sequence: CASRPTGAATDTQYF. DNA of the CDR3: TGTGCCAGCAGGCCGACAGGGGCAGCCACAGATACGCAGTATTTT.